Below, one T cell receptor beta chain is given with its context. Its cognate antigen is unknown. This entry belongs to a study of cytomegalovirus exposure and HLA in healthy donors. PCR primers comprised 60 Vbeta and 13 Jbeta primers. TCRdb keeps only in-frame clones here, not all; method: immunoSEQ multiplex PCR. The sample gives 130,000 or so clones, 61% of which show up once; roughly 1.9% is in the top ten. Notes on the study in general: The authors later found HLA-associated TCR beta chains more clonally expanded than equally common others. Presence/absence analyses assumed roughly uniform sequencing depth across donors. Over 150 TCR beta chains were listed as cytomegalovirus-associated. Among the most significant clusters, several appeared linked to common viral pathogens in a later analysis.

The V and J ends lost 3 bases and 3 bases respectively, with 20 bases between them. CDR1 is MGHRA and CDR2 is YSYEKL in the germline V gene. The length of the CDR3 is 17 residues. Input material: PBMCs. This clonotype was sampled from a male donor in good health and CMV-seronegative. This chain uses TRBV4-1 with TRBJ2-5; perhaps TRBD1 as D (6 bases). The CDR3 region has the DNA TGCGCCAGCAGCCATCCCCTGTTAGGGGGTATGGAAGAGACCCAGTACTTC. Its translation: CASSHPLLGGMEETQYF.